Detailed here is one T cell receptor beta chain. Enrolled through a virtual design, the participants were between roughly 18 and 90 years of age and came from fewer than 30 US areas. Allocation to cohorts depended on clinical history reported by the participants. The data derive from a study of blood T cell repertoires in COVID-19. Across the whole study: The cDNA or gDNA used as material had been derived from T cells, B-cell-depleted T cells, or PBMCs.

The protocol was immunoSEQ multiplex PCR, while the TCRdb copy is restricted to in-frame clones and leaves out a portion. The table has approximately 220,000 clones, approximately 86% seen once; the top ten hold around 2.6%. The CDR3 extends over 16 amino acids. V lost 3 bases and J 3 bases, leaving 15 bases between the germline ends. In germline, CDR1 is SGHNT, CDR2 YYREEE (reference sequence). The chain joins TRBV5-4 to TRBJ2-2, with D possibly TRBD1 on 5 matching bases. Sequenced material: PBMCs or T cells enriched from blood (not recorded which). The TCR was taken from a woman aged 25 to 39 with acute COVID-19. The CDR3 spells CASSSLDRAYTGELFF. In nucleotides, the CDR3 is TGTGCCAGCAGCTCACTCGACAGAGCATACACCGGGGAGCTGTTTTTT.